This passage covers 25 T cell receptor beta chains from one sample sequenced in a study of blood T cell repertoires in COVID-19. TCRdb keeps only in-frame clones here, not all; method: immunoSEQ multiplex PCR. The data contain under 200,000 clones, more than 85% of them singletons. Material: peripheral blood. The receptors come from a man between 65 and 85 years old with active or convalescent COVID-19.

The V gene is TRBV19, the J gene TRBJ1-3; no clear D gene. Trimming pared 5 bases from V and 0 bases from J, leaving 11 bases between. Germline V gene data show CDR1 as LNHDA and CDR2 as SQIVND (reference sequence). This CDR3 spans 15 amino acids. CDR3 nucleotides: TGTGCCAGTAGTCCCAGGACTCCCTCTGGAAACACCATATATTTT. This encodes CASSPRTPSGNTIYF.

The chain carries TRBV19 and TRBJ1-5, with D possibly TRBD1 on 5 matching bases. Trimming stripped 8 bases from V and 6 bases from J, with 20 bases between. The CDR3 loop spans 15 amino acids. Germline CDR1 is LNHDA and CDR2 is SQIVND (reference sequence). The CDR3 sequence: CASGSLRANRQPQHF. The DNA of the CDR3 is TGTGCCAGTGGCAGTCTCAGGGCGAATCGTCAGCCCCAGCATTTT.

The V gene is TRBV19, the J gene TRBJ2-7, with 8 nucleotides matching TRBD2. CDR3 length equals 15 residues. The J segment lost 0 bases and the V segment lost 5 bases, leaving 6 bases of the junction unmatched. Germline-derived CDR1 and CDR2 are LNHDA and SQIVND (reference sequence). The CDR3 DNA reads TGTGCCAGTAGTCCCGGGACTAGTTACTCCTACGAGCAGTACTTC. It codes for CASSPGTSYSYEQYF.

The chain links TRBV5-1 to TRBJ2-2; D is perhaps TRBD1 (6 bases). This CDR3 spans 15 amino acids. Germline CDR1 SGHRS, CDR2 YFSETQ. The V end lost 4 bases, the J end lost 3 bases, and 13 bases lay between the germline ends. CDR3 bases: TGCGCCAGCAGCCCACAGGGTATGGACACCGGGGAGCTGTTTTTT. It specifies CASSPQGMDTGELFF.

V is TRBV19 and J is TRBJ1-6; weak D call: TRBD1 (6 bases). The V end was cut by 2 bases, the J end by 6 bases, with 8 bases between. The CDR3 runs 14 residues. Looked up from germline, CDR1 is LNHDA and CDR2 is SQIVND (reference sequence). The CDR3 nucleotides read TGTGCCAGTAGTATACCAGGGGTTAATTCACCCCTCCACTTT. The encoded protein is CASSIPGVNSPLHF.

The chain recombines TRBV28 with TRBJ1-6; 9 bases are shared with TRBD1. Per germline, CDR1 MDHEN and CDR2 SYDVKM. J was trimmed by 8 bases and V by 6 bases; bases with no gene match: 5. The CDR3 sequence is 14 residues long. Here the CDR3 DNA reads TGTGCCAGCAGCGAGGGGACAGGGTATTCACCCCTCCACTTT. Residues: CASSEGTGYSPLHF.

The chain has TRBV5-1 and TRBJ2-1; 16 nucleotides match TRBD2. V lost 8 bases to trimming and J lost 0 bases; unmatched junction nucleotides: 11. Germline values: CDR1 SGHRS, CDR2 YFSETQ. The CDR3 runs to 19 residues. CDR3 loop: CASSPGLAGGTSSYNEQFF. CDR3 nucleotide sequence: TGCGCCAGTTCCCCGGGACTAGCGGGGGGGACGAGCTCCTACAATGAGCAGTTCTTC.

The chain joins TRBV6-5 to TRBJ2-2; D call uncertain. V was pared by 2 bases and J by 9 bases, with 4 bases between. The CDR3 loop spans 11 amino acids. The germline CDR1 and CDR2 sequences are MNHEY and SVGAGI. CDR3: CASSYPRELFF. As DNA, the CDR3 is TGTGCCAGCAGTTACCCCAGGGAGCTGTTTTTT.

The genes are TRBV2 and TRBJ2-3; 9 nucleotides line up with TRBD1. V was clipped by 8 bases and J by 6 bases; unmatched bases: 9. CDR1 and CDR2 (germline): SNHLY, FYNNEI. This CDR3 has 14 residues. CDR3 nucleotides: TGTGCCAGCCGCGGAGGGACAGGGTACGATACGCAGTATTTT. The encoded protein is CASRGGTGYDTQYF.

The gene calls are TRBV6-2 or TRBV6-3 and TRBJ2-7; 9 bases are a match to TRBD2. V dropped 2 bases and J dropped 6; count of bases not matched to a gene: 11. Germline values: CDR1 MNHEY, CDR2 SVGEGT. This CDR3 has 16 residues. Here the CDR3 reads CASSYGLAGNVFEQYF. The CDR3 region has the DNA TGTGCCAGCAGTTACGGGCTAGCGGGGAACGTCTTCGAGCAGTACTTC.

This chain joins TRBV19 and TRBJ2-4; D perhaps matches TRBD1 (5 bases). Germline lookup yields CDR1 LNHDA and CDR2 SQIVND (reference sequence). The CDR3 contains 13 residues. V was trimmed by 3 bases and J by 7 bases, leaving 10 bases between them. CDR3 protein: CASSMGLENIQYF. CDR3 coding DNA: TGTGCCAGTAGTATGGGGCTCGAGAACATTCAGTACTTC.

The V gene is TRBV7-8, the J gene TRBJ1-6; no clear D. CDR3 length: 13 residues. Germline V CDR1 and CDR2: SGHVS, FQNEAQ. V was shortened by 1 base and J by 11 bases, with 9 bases between the two germline ends. DNA for the CDR3: TGTGCCAGCAGCTTAGAGGTGGAGACACCCCTCCACTTT. Translating gives CASSLEVETPLHF. Together with reference TRBV7-8 and TRBJ1-6, the CDR3 gives the full variable domain: GAGVSQSPRYKVAKRGQDVALRCDPISGHVSLFWYQQALGQGPEFLTYFQNEAQLDKSGLPSDRFFAERPEGSVSTLKIQRTQQEDSAVYLCASSLEVETPLHFGNGTRLTVT.

This clone has a single count. The genes are TRBV21-1 and TRBJ1-5. TRBV21-1 is noted as a pseudogene. The CDR3 has 11 residues. Here the CDR3 reads CARSRCQPQHF. The CDR3 region has the DNA TGTGCCAGGAGCCGGTGTCAGCCCCAGCATTTT.

V usage is TRBV7-9 and J usage is TRBJ2-5; TRBD1 might be the D (5 bases). Per the germline V gene, CDR1 is SEHNR and CDR2 is FQNEAQ (reference sequence). The germline V and J ends were trimmed by 3 bases and 4 bases, with 15 bases remaining between them. There are 15 residues in the CDR3. CDR3 loop: CASSLVGAFVETQYF. The CDR3 DNA sequence: TGTGCCAGCAGCTTGGTAGGGGCGTTCGTAGAGACCCAGTACTTC. Together with reference TRBV7-9 and TRBJ2-5, the CDR3 gives the full variable domain: DTGVSQNPRHKITKRGQNVTFRCDPISEHNRLYWYRQTLGQGPEFLTYFQNEAQLEKSRLLSDRFSAERPKGSFSTLEIQRTEQGDSAMYLCASSLVGAFVETQYFGPGTRLLVL.

The chain recombines TRBV18 with TRBJ1-5, with 7 bases aligning to TRBD1. With 3 bases clipped from V and 4 bases from J, the junction kept 9 bases outside the gene matches. This CDR3 has 16 amino acids. Germline CDR1 reads KGHSH; CDR2 reads LQKENI. CDR3 DNA sequence: TGTGCCAGCTCACCCCGACAGGGCACAGGAAATCAGCCCCAGCATTTT. Protein: CASSPRQGTGNQPQHF.

V gene TRBV7-8 combines with J gene TRBJ2-3; 12 positions match TRBD2. Germline assignment: CDR1 SGHVS and CDR2 FQNEAQ. The V gene end was trimmed by 5 bases and the J gene end by 3 bases; junction bases not matched to a gene: 6. The length of the CDR3 is 16 residues. In nucleotides, the CDR3 is TGTGCCAGCAGCCTCATAGGACTAGCGGGGACAGATACGCAGTATTTT. It translates to CASSLIGLAGTDTQYF. The entire variable domain, with the rest obtained from reference TRBV7-8 and TRBJ2-3, is as follows: GAGVSQSPRYKVAKRGQDVALRCDPISGHVSLFWYQQALGQGPEFLTYFQNEAQLDKSGLPSDRFFAERPEGSVSTLKIQRTQQEDSAVYLCASSLIGLAGTDTQYFGPGTRLTVL.

The chain joins TRBV28 to TRBJ2-5; D perhaps matches TRBD2 (5 bases). Germline CDR1 reads MDHEN; CDR2 reads SYDVKM. The ends were cut back, 5 bases at V and 2 bases at J, with 24 bases in the middle. The CDR3 consists of 18 residues. The CDR3 is CASSLGLGGLPVQETQYF. CDR3 nucleotide sequence: TGTGCCAGCAGTCTAGGACTGGGTGGGCTCCCCGTTCAAGAGACCCAGTACTTC.

The rearrangement links TRBV28 to TRBJ2-5, with D tentatively TRBD2 (6 bases). The CDR3 is 13 amino acids. V lost 6 bases and J lost 5, with 13 bases in between. Germline assignment: CDR1 MDHEN and CDR2 SYDVKM. The CDR3 sequence: CASRGGGLETQYF. The CDR3 DNA reads as TGTGCCAGCAGGGGAGGAGGGTTGGAGACCCAGTACTTC.

The table lists this clone with a count of one. The V and J genes are TRBV14 and TRBJ2-2; D perhaps matches TRBD2 (5 bases). Germline loops: CDR1 SGHDN, CDR2 FVKESK. There are 13 residues in the CDR3. Trimming took 1 base from V and 7 from J, leaving 7 bases between them. CDR3 DNA sequence: TGTGCCAGCAGCCAAGTACGGGACGGGGAGCTGTTTTTT. Protein sequence: CASSQVRDGELFF. The entire variable domain, with the rest obtained from reference TRBV14 and TRBJ2-2, is as follows: EAGVTQFPSHSVIEKGQTVTLRCDPISGHDNLYWYRRVMGKEIKFLLHFVKESKQDESGMPNNRFLAERTGGTYSTLKVQPAELEDSGVYFCASSQVRDGELFFGEGSRLTVL.

The rearrangement links TRBV3-1 (or the pseudogene TRBV3-2) to TRBJ1-6; TRBD1 is a possible D gene (6 bases). V was trimmed by 5 bases and J by 7 bases, leaving 12 bases between them. This CDR3 contains 14 residues. Per the germline V gene, CDR1 is LGHDT and CDR2 is YNNKEL (reference sequence). The CDR3 bases are TGTGCCAGCAGCTCCACAGGGAGCAATTCACCCCTCCACTTT. Translated: CASSSTGSNSPLHF.

The gene calls are TRBV18 and TRBJ2-4; a weak D match, TRBD2 (5 bases). The CDR3 has 12 amino acids. V lost 2 bases and J lost 8, with 7 bases in between. Germline CDR1 KGHSH, CDR2 LQKENI. CDR3 in amino acids: CASSPGSDIQYF. The DNA of the CDR3 is TGTGCCAGCTCACCAGGGAGCGACATTCAGTACTTC. Full variable domain (missing parts from reference TRBV18 and TRBJ2-4): NAGVMQNPRHLVRRRGQEARLRCSPMKGHSHVYWYRQLPEEGLKFMVYLQKENIIDESGMPKERFSAEFPKEGPSILRIQQVVRGDSAAYFCASSPGSDIQYFGAGTRLSVL.

J is TRBJ2-3 and V is TRBV9, with D perhaps TRBD1 (5 bases). CDR1 and CDR2 from the germline V gene are SGDLS and YYNGEE. Trimming pared 6 bases from V and 2 bases from J, leaving 31 bases between. The CDR3 is 20 amino acids. The DNA for the CDR3 is TGTGCCAGCACTGGACAAAGCGAGGCCCTCGGAACGATTGACACAGATACGCAGTATTTT. Residues: CASTGQSEALGTIDTDTQYF.

The chain combines TRBV10-3 with TRBJ2-2; TRBD2 agrees at 16 bases. CDR3 length: 16 amino acids. V was pared by 10 bases and J by 5 bases, with 7 bases of the junction left unmatched. Germline V gene lookup returns CDR1 ENHRY and CDR2 SYGVKD. The CDR3 reads CATAGTSGRGTGELFF. The CDR3 DNA is TGTGCCACCGCCGGGACTAGCGGGAGGGGTACCGGGGAGCTGTTTTTT.

J is TRBJ1-4 and V is TRBV21-1; the table gives TRBD1 as D, unverified against the DNA. TRBV21-1 is described as a pseudogene. The CDR3 contains 16 residues. CDR3 sequence reads: CASSKDRWLPNEKLFF. The CDR3 DNA reads TGTGCCAGCAGCAAGGACAGGTGGTTGCCTAATGAAAAACTGTTTTTT.

The V call is TRBV7-2, the J call TRBJ2-5, with 9 positions matching TRBD2. V lost 3 bases and J lost 1; bases outside the gene matches: 0. This CDR3 has 14 amino acids. Germline values: CDR1 SGHTA, CDR2 FQGNSA. The DNA for the CDR3 is TGTGCCAGCAGCTTTAGCGGGGGCCAAGAGACCCAGTACTTC. Its protein is CASSFSGGQETQYF.